These T cell receptor beta chains were read from a single sample in a study of human T cells and chemical hapten exposure. Using its own MiXCR run on the RACE reads, TCRdb lists one record per CDR3 protein. Among approximately 400,000 distinct CDR3 sequences listed, 5.1% were seen once. The sample consisted of whole blood, taken in connection with sensitization to the hapten diphenylcyclopropenone (DPC). These receptor sequences come from a woman in her 50s with alopecia areata. Some clones in this sample may be carry-over from other donors' samples. CDR3s include the opening cysteine and the closing phenylalanine or tryptophan. A D gene is named only where the DNA matches it firmly. Where a row states a size, it is once, few, many or the class of an expanded clone; other rows omit it.

many TRBJ2-5 TRBD2 TRBV7-2 TGTGCCAGCAGCCGGTACGGGGGGGAGACCCAGTACTTC CASSRYGGETQYF
many TRBJ2-7 - TRBV11-3 TGTGCCAGCAGCTTAGGTGGCGCCTCTAGCGAGCAGTACTTC CASSLGGASSEQYF
many TRBJ1-1 - TRBV12-3/TRBV12-4 TGTGCCAGCAGGCAGGGTATCCTTGAAGCTTTCTTT CASRQGILEAFF
- TRBJ2-5 - TRBV24-1 TGTGCCACCCAGGACAGTTCCTTCGAGACCCAGTACTTC CATQDSSFETQYF
many TRBJ2-4 - TRBV19 TGTGCCAGTAGCCTACCTGATCTTGGAACCAAAAACATTCAGTACTTC CASSLPDLGTKNIQYF
many TRBJ1-5 - TRBV7-9 TGTGCCAGCAGCTTAGAAGGGGGCAATCAGCCCCAGCATTTT CASSLEGGNQPQHF
- TRBJ2-1 - TRBV7-2 TGTGCCAGCAGCGCTATGGGGGTCCCACACCCCAATGAGCAGTTCTTC CASSAMGVPHPNEQFF
- TRBJ1-5 - TRBV28 TGTGCCAGCAATCCTGTCGAAGACGGTTATAGCAATCAGCCCCAGCATTTT CASNPVEDGYSNQPQHF
many TRBJ2-7 TRBD2 TRBV5-1 TGCGCCAGCAGGAAAACTGGGGAGGGCTACGAGCAGTACTTC CASRKTGEGYEQYF
- TRBJ1-4 - TRBV6-1 TGTGCCAGCAGTGATGGGGTAACGAGAGGGATTAATGAAAAACTGTTTTTT CASSDGVTRGINEKLFF
many TRBJ2-7 - TRBV24-1 TGTGCCACCAGGATGGGGGGCACGGACGAGCAGTACTTC CATRMGGTDEQYF
many TRBJ1-1 - TRBV9 TGTGCCAGCAGCGTGACAGGGAACACTGAAGCTTTCTTT CASSVTGNTEAFF
- TRBJ2-3 TRBD2 TRBV4-1 TGCGCCAGCAGCCAAGGAAGGAGGACTAGCGGCACAGATACGCAGTATTTT CASSQGRRTSGTDTQYF
many TRBJ2-2 - TRBV6-5 TGTGCCAGCCGGGGGACCGGGGAGCTGTTTTTT CASRGTGELFF
many TRBJ2-1 TRBD2 TRBV5-1 TGCGCCAGCAGCTTTTCGGGACTAGAGGGTGAGCAGTTCTTC CASSFSGLEGEQFF
many TRBJ2-2 - TRBV3-1 TGTGCCAGCAGCTTGCCGGGGTCCACCGGGGAGCTGTTTTTT CASSLPGSTGELFF
many TRBJ1-6 - TRBV3-1 TGTGCCAGCAGCCGCACGGACAGCATCAATTCACCCCTCCACTTT CASSRTDSINSPLHF
many TRBJ2-7 - TRBV9 TGTGCCAGCAGCCCGAGCGGGTCTAGCTCCTACGAGCAGTACTTC CASSPSGSSSYEQYF
- TRBJ2-3 TRBD2 TRBV13 TGTGCCAGCAGCACCGCCGATACCGCTCCACAGCGGGGGAGAACAGATACGCAGTATTTT CASSTADTAPQRGRTDTQYF
- TRBJ2-3 - TRBV2 TGTGCCAGCAGTATTAGGGGGGATACGCAGTATTTT CASSIRGDTQYF
many TRBJ2-7 - TRBV10-1 TGCGCCAGCAGTGAGTCTCTACAGACAGGTGGATGGCAGTACTTC CASSESLQTGGWQYF
many TRBJ1-2 - TRBV6-1 TGTGCCAGCAGTGACACAACCAACTATGGCTACACCTTC CASSDTTNYGYTF
many TRBJ1-5 TRBD1 TRBV28 TGTGCCAGCAGTGTACAGGGGGCGATGGCTCAGCCCCAGCATTTT CASSVQGAMAQPQHF
few TRBJ2-1 - TRBV12-3/TRBV12-4 TGTGCCAGCAGCCAAAACAGGGATGAGCAGTTCTTC CASSQNRDEQFF
many TRBJ1-1 - TRBV11-1 TGCGCCAGCAGCCAAGATTTGAACACTGAAGCTTTCTTT CASSQDLNTEAFF
many TRBJ1-6 - TRBV7-9 TGTGCCAGCAGCTTAGGCGGGGGGCATCCCCACTTT CASSLGGGHPHF
many TRBJ2-7 TRBD1 TRBV11-2 TGTGCCAGCAGCTTAGAAGGGACAGGGGGAAACGAGCAGTACTTC CASSLEGTGGNEQYF
- TRBJ2-3 - TRBV20-1 TGCAGTGGATCAGATACGCAGTATTTT CSGSDTQYF
many TRBJ2-3 - TRBV5-8 TGTGCCAGCAGCGTCCTAGAGACGCAGTATTTT CASSVLETQYF
many TRBJ1-5 TRBD1 TRBV28 TGTGCCAGCAGCACTGACAGGGTACAGCCCCAGCATTTT CASSTDRVQPQHF
many TRBJ2-5 TRBD1 TRBV5-6 TGTGCCAGCAGCTTCGCCGGGACAGCTGAAGAGACCCAGTACTTC CASSFAGTAEETQYF
many TRBJ1-1 - TRBV29-1 TGCAGCGTTGAACAGGGGAACACTGAAGCTTTCTTT CSVEQGNTEAFF